This T cell receptor (beta chain) is from a study of T cell repertoires in cytomegalovirus infection. Looking at the study overall: Public TCR beta signatures were indicative of both CMV infection and a matching HLA type. Study results and limitations: Totalled public TCR beta family frequency picked out people who carried CMV plus the relevant HLA. Ex vivo responses were dominated by HLA-C-restricted CMV-specific TCR beta clonotypes.

The CDR3 length is 16 residues. Germline CDR1 DFQATT, CDR2 SNEGSKA (reference sequence). The ends lost 4 bases at V and 5 bases at J; junction bases unmatched: 10. This clonotype was detected ten times or more. Its specificity is unknown. A single record per CDR3 protein comes from TCRdb applying MiXCR to the reads. The table records around 280,000 distinct CDR3 sequences, 8% to 10% of them present only once. The J gene is TRBJ1-3, the V gene TRBV20-1, with 11 bases aligning to TRBD1. This receptor was taken from a human donor in good health (CMV status not recorded). Some clones in this sample may be carry-over from other donors' samples. The sequenced sample consisted of PBMCs. CDR3 DNA: TGCAGTGCTATAGATTTCCGGGACAGGGGGAGAAACACCATATATTTT. Translation gives CSAIDFRDRGRNTIYF.